This T cell receptor beta chain was documented in a study of shared clonotypes between healthy human individuals. General study points: The researchers took only blood, and tissue repertoires probably look different.

Healthy adults negative for HIV, lacking recent acute infections or vaccinations, served as donors. A note on this clone: The antigen is not known. In the same sample, other DNA sequences code for this CDR3.

TCRdb's copy holds only in-frame clones and misses some; the assay was immunoSEQ multiplex PCR. The table has 450,000 to 500,000 clones, 79% seen once. This CDR3 is built from 15 residues. The germline gives CDR1 LNHDA, CDR2 SQIVND (reference sequence). V lost 3 bases and J 2 bases, leaving 10 bases between the germline ends. The rearrangement uses TRBV19 and TRBJ2-2, with D tentatively TRBD1 (5 bases). This TCR derives from a woman aged 40 to 55 in good health. Some clones in this sample may be carry-over from other donors' samples. The sequenced material came from PBMCs. The CDR3 coding sequence is TGTGCCAGTAGTATGGGGCAGGGAAACACCGGGGAGCTGTTTTTT. Translated: CASSMGQGNTGELFF.